The clone carrying this TCR beta chain occurred once. No antigen is known for it. These data originate in a study of cytomegalovirus exposure and HLA in healthy donors. TCRdb keeps only in-frame clones here, not all; method: immunoSEQ multiplex PCR. Here the sample spans fewer than 250,000 clones, roughly 83% being singletons. Regarding the study as a whole: Under in vitro conditions, a few CMV-associated chains were confirmed as specific for CMV antigens.

Germline V lookup: CDR1 LNHDA, CDR2 SQIVND (reference sequence). V lost 6 bases and J 0 bases, leaving 12 bases between the germline ends. This CDR3 has 15 residues. The receptor was isolated from a woman between 18 and 29 years old in good health and CMV-seronegative. This sequence joins TRBV19 and TRBJ1-5; D gene unclear. Source material: PBMCs. For the CDR3, the DNA is TGTGCCAGTAGCGCCCGAGGCGATAGCAATCAGCCCCAGCATTTT. Translation: CASSARGDSNQPQHF.